This TCR beta chain came from a study of shared clonotypes between healthy human individuals. In the study overall: For every donor, three CD4 naive, three CD4 memory, two CD8 naive and one CD8 memory plates were used. Study-wide results and caveats: Donors were few, which limited the genetic and exposure-history diversity represented.

Libraries were prepared by immunoSEQ multiplex PCR; TCRdb keeps only in-frame clonotypes and omits some of them. The sample holds about 2.2 million clones, about 94% seen once. As defined, naive CD8 cells were CD45RO-negative and positively selected for CCR7, with terminally differentiated effector memory CD45RA+ cells excluded. All the donors were Caucasian adults who lived in Nashville, Tennessee. About this clone itself: Its target is unknown.

V shed 2 bases and J 2 bases; nucleotides not matched to a gene: 13. The CDR3 totals 18 residues. The germline gives CDR1 MGHRA, CDR2 YSYEKL. The receptor was isolated from a man aged 18 to 30 in good health. Some clones in this sample may be carry-over from other donors' samples. The source material was naive CD8+ T cells from PBMCs. This chain uses TRBV4-1 with TRBJ2-7; 9 bases line up with TRBD1. CDR3 amino acids: CASSQRPHGQGITYEQYF. The CDR3 coding sequence is TGCGCCAGCAGCCAACGTCCGCACGGACAGGGGATTACCTACGAGCAGTACTTC.